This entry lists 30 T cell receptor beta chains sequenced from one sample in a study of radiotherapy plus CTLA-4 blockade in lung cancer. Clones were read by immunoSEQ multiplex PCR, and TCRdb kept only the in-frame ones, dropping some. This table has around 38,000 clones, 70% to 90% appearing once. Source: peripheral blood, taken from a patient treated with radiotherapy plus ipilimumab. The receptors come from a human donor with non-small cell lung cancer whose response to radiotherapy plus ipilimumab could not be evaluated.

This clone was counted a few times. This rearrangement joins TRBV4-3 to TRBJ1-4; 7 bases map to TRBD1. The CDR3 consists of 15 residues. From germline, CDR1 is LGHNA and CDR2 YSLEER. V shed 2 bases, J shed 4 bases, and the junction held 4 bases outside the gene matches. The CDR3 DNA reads TGCGCCAGCAGCCAACCGGACAGGCGTAATGAAAAACTGTTTTTT. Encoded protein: CASSQPDRRNEKLFF.

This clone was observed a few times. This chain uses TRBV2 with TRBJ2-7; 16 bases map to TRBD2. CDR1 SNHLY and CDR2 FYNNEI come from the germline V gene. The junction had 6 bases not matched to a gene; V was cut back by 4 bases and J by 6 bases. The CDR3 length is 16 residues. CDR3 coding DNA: TGTGCCAGCAGTGCCGGGACTAGCGGGAGGGGGGTCGAGCAGTACTTC. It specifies CASSAGTSGRGVEQYF.

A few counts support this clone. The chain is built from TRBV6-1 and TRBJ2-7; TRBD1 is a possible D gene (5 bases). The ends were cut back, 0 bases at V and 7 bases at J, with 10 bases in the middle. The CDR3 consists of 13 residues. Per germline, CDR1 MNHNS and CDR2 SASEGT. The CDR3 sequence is CASSEAGADEQYF. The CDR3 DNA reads TGTGCCAGCAGTGAAGCAGGGGCGGATGAGCAGTACTTC.

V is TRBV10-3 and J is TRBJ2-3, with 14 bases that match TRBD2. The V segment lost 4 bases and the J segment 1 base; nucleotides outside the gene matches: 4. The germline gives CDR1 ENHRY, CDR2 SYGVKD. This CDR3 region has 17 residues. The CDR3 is CAISGTSGGRGTDTQYF. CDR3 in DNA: TGTGCCATCAGTGGGACTAGCGGGGGGCGGGGCACAGATACGCAGTATTTT.

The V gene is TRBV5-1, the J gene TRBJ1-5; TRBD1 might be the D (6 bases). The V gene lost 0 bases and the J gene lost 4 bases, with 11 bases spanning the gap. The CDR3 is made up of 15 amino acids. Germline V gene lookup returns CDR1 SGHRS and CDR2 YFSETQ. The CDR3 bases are TGCGCCAGCAGCTTGGGTCCAGGGGTGAATCAGCCCCAGCATTTT. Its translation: CASSLGPGVNQPQHF.

CDR3 residues: CATSSPRSGANVLTF. In nucleotides, the CDR3 is TGTGCCACCAGCTCGCCGCGCTCTGGGGCCAACGTCCTGACTTTC. The rearrangement joins TRBV10-3 to TRBJ2-6; D unclear. The V gene's germline CDR1 is ENHRY and CDR2 SYGVKD. This CDR3 comprises 15 residues. The V gene lost 10 bases and the J gene lost 0 bases, with 13 bases spanning the gap.

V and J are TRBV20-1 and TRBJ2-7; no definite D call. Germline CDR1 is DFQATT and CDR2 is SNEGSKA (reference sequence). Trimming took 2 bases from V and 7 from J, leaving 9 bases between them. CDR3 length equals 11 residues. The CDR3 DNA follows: TGCAGTGCTAGACCTCAGATTGAGCAGTACTTC. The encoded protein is CSARPQIEQYF.

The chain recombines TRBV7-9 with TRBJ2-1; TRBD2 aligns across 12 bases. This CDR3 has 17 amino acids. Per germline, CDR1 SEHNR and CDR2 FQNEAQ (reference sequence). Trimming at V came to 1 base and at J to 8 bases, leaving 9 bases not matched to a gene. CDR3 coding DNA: TGTGCCAGCAGCTTAGGACTAGCGGGAGAAAAAGGATATGAGCAGTTCTTC. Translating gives CASSLGLAGEKGYEQFF.

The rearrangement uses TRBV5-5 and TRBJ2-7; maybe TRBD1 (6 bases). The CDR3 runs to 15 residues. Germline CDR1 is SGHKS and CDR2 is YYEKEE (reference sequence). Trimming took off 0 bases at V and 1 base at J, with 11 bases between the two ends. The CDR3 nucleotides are TGTGCCAGCAGCTTGGGGGCAGGGGTATCCTACGAGCAGTACTTC. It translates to CASSLGAGVSYEQYF.

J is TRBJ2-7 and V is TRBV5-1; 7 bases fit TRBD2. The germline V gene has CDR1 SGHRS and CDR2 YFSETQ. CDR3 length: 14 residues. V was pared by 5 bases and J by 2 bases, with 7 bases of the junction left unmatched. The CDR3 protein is CASSGSGSTYEQYF. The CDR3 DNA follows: TGCGCCAGCAGTGGTAGCGGGTCGACCTACGAGCAGTACTTC.

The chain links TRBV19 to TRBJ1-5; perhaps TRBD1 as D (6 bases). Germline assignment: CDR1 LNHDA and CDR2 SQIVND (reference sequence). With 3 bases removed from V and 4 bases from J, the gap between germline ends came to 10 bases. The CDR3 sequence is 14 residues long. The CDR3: CASSMWTENQPQHF. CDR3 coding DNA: TGTGCCAGTAGTATGTGGACAGAGAATCAGCCCCAGCATTTT.

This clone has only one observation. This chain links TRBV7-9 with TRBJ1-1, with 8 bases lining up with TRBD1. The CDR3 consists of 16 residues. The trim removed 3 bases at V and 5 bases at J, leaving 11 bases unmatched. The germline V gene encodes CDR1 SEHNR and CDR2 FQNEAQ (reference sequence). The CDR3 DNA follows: TGTGCCAGCAGCTTCGACAGGGGCGTCGTGGAGACTGAAGCTTTCTTT. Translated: CASSFDRGVVETEAFF.

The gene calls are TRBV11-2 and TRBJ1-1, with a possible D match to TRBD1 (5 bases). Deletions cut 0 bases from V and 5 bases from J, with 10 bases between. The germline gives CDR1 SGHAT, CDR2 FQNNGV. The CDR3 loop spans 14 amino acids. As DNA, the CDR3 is TGTGCCAGCAGCTTAGATAGGGGCACAACTGAAGCTTTCTTT. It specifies CASSLDRGTTEAFF.

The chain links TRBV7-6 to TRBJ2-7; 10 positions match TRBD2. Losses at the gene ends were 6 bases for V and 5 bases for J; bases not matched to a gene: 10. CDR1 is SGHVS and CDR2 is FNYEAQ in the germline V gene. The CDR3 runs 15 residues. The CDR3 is CASSTASGSLNEQYF. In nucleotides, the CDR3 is TGTGCCAGCAGTACGGCTAGCGGGAGTTTAAACGAGCAGTACTTC.

The CDR3: CASRTTGTGSTEAFF. The CDR3 nucleotides are TGTGCCAGCAGAACCACCGGGACTGGGAGCACTGAAGCTTTCTTT. The V gene is TRBV28, the J gene TRBJ1-1; maybe TRBD1 (5 bases). CDR1 is MDHEN, CDR2 SYDVKM, per germline. Deletions cut 6 bases from V and 4 bases from J, with 18 bases between. CDR3 length: 15 residues.

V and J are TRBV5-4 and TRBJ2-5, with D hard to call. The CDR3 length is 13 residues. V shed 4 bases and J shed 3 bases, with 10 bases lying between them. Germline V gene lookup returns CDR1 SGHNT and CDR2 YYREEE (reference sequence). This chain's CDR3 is CASSTVHKETQYF. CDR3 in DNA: TGTGCCAGCAGCACGGTCCATAAAGAGACCCAGTACTTC. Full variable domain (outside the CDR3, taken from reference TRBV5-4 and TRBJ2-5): ETGVTQSPTHLIKTRGQQVTLRCSSQSGHNTVSWYQQALGQGPQFIFQYYREEENGRGNFPPRFSGLQFPNYSSELNVNALELDDSALYLCASSTVHKETQYFGPGTRLLVL.

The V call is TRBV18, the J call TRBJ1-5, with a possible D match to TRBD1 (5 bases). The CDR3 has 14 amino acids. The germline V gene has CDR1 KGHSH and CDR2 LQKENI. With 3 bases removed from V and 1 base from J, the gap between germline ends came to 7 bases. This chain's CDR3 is CASSPGGSNQPQHF. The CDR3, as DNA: TGTGCCAGCTCACCGGGGGGGAGCAATCAGCCCCAGCATTTT.

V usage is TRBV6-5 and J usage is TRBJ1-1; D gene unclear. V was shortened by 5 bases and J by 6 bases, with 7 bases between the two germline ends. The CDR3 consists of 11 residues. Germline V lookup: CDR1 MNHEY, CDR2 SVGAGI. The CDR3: CASSGRAEAFF. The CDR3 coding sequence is TGTGCCAGCAGTGGCCGGGCTGAAGCTTTCTTT.

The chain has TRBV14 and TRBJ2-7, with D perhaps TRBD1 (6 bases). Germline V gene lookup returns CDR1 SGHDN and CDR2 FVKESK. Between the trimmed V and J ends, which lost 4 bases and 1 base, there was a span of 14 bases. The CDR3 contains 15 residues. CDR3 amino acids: CASSRQPGASYEQYF. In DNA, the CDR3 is TGTGCCAGCAGCCGACAGCCAGGGGCGTCCTACGAGCAGTACTTC.

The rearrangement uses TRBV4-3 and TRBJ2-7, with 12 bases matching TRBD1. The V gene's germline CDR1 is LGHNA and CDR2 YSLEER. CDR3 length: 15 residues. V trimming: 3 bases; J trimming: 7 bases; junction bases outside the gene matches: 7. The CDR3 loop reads CASSQGTGGVGEQYF. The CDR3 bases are TGCGCCAGCAGCCAGGGGACAGGGGGCGTGGGGGAGCAGTACTTC.

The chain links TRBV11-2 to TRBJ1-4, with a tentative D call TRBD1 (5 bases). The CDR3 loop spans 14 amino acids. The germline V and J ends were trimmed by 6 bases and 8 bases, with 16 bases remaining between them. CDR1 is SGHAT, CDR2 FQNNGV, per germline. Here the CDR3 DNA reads TGTGCCAGCAGGAGAGAGGCAGGGAGGGAAAAACTGTTTTTT. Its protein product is CASRREAGREKLFF.

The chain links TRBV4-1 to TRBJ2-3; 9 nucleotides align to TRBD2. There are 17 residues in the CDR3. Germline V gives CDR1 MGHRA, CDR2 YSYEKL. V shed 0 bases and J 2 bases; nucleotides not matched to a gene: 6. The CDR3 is CASSQDAIAGVTDTQYF. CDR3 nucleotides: TGCGCCAGCAGCCAAGATGCGATAGCGGGAGTCACAGATACGCAGTATTTT.

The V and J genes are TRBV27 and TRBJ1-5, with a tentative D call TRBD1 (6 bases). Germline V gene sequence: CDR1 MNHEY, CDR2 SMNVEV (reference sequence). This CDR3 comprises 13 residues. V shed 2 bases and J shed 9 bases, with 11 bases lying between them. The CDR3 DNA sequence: TGTGCCAGCAGTTTAAGCAGGGGCCGGCCCCAGCATTTT. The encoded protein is CASSLSRGRPQHF.

The CDR3 sequence: CASSGRTNQPQHF. CDR3 DNA: TGTGCCAGCAGCGGACGGACAAATCAGCCCCAGCATTTT. The gene calls are TRBV7-2 and TRBJ1-5; D is perhaps TRBD1 (5 bases). The CDR3 spans 13 residues. Looked up from germline, CDR1 is SGHTA and CDR2 is FQGNSA. Trimming pared 5 bases from V and 4 bases from J, leaving 9 bases between.

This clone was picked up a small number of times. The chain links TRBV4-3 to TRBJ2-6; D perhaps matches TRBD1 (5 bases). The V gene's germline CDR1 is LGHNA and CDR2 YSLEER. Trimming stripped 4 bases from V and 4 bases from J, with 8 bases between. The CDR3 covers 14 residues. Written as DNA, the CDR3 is TGCGCCAGCAGCCCACAGGCCGGGGCCAACGTCCTGACTTTC. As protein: CASSPQAGANVLTF.

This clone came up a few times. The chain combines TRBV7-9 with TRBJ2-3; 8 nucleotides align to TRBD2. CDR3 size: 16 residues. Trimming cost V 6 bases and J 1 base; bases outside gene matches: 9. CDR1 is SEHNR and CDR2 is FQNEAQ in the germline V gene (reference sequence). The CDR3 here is CASRPILAVGTDTQYF. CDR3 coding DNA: TGTGCCAGCAGACCGATACTAGCGGTTGGCACAGATACGCAGTATTTT.

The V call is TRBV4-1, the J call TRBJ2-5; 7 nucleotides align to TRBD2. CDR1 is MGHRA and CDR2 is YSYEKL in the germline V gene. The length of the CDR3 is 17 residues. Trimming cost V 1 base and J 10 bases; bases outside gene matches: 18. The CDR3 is CASSQAQAGEFDMIQYF. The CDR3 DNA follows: TGCGCCAGCAGCCAAGCCCAGGCGGGAGAATTTGACATGATCCAGTACTTC.

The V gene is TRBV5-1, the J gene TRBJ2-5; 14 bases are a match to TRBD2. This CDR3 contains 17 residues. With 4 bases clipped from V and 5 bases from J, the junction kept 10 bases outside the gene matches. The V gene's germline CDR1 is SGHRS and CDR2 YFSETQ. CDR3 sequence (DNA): TGCGCCAGCAGCCGAACCGGGACTAGCGGGAGTGAGGAGACCCAGTACTTC. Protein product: CASSRTGTSGSEETQYF.

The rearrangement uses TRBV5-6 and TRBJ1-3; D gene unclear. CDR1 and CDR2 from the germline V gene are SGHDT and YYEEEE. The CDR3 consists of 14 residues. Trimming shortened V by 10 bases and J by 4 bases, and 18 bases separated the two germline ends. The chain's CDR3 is CASTAGKTGNTIYF. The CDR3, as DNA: TGTGCCTCTACGGCGGGGAAAACAGGAAACACCATATATTTT.

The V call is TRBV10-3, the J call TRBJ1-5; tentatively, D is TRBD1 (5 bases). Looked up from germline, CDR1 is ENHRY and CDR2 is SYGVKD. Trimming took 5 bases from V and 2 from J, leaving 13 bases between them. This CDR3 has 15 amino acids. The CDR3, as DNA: TGTGCCATCAGTCCGGGACTTGGGGGCAATCAGCCCCAGCATTTT. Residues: CAISPGLGGNQPQHF.